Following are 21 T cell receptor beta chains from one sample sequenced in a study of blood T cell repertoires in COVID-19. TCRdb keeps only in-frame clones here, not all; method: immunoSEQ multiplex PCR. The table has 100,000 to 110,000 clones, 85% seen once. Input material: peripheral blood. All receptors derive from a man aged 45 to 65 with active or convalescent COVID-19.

In nucleotides, the CDR3 is TGTGCCAGCAGCTTAGAGAGGGAGTCCAATTACAATGAGCAGTTCTTC. Translation: CASSLERESNYNEQFF. This chain uses TRBV7-2 with TRBJ2-1, with D possibly TRBD2 on 5 matching bases. V lost 1 base, J lost 4 bases, and 14 bases lay in between. The CDR3 has 16 residues. The germline CDR1 and CDR2 sequences are SGHTA and FQGNSA.

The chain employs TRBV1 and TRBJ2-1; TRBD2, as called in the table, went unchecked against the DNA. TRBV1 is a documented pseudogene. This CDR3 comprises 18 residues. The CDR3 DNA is TGCACCAGCAGCTCTAGCGGGAGGGCCCTCACATGCTTTCGTGAGCAGTTCTTC. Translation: CTSSSSGRALTCFREQFF.

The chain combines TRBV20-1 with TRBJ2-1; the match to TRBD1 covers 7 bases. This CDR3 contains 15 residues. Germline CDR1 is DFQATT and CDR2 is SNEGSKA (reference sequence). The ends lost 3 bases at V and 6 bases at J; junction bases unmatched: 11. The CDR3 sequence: CSASRVDRVSNEQFF. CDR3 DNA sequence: TGCAGTGCTAGTAGAGTTGACAGGGTAAGCAATGAGCAGTTCTTC.

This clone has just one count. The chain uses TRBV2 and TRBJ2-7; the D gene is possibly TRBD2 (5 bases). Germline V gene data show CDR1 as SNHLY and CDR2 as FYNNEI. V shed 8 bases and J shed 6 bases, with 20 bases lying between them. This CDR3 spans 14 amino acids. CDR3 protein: CASAPSGAAGEQYF. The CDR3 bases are TGTGCCAGCGCCCCAAGCGGAGCGGCGGGCGAGCAGTACTTC.

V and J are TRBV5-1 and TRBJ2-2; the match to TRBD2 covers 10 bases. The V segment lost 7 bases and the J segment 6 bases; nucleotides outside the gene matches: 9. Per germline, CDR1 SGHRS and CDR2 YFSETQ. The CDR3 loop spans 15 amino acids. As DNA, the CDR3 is TGCGCCAGCCAGAGCGGGAGGGGATTTTCCGGGGAGCTGTTTTTT. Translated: CASQSGRGFSGELFF.

The CDR3 reads CASSVPPGQGAEAFF. CDR3 nucleotides: TGTGCCAGCAGCGTACCACCTGGACAGGGGGCTGAAGCTTTCTTT. The chain combines TRBV9 with TRBJ1-1; 10 bases are shared with TRBD1. This CDR3 contains 15 residues. V lost 1 base and J lost 6; bases outside the gene matches: 6. Germline values: CDR1 SGDLS, CDR2 YYNGEE.

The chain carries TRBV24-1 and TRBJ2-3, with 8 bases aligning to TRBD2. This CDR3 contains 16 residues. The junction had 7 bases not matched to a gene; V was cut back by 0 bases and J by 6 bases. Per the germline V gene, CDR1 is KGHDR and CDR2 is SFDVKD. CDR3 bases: TGTGCCACCAGTGATTTGACCAGCGGGAGAGGGGATACGCAGTATTTT. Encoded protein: CATSDLTSGRGDTQYF.

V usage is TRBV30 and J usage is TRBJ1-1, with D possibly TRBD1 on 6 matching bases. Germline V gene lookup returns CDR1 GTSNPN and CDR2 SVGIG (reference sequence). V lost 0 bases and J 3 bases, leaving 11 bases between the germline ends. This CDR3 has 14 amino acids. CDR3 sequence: CAWSVRGWDTEAFF. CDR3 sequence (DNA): TGTGCCTGGAGTGTAAGGGGGTGGGACACTGAAGCTTTCTTT.

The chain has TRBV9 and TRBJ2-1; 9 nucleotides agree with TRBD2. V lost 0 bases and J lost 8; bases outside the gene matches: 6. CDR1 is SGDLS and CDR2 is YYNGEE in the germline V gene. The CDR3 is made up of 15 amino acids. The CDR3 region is CASSVEGLARDEQFF. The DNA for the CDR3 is TGTGCCAGCAGCGTAGAGGGACTAGCACGGGATGAGCAGTTCTTC.

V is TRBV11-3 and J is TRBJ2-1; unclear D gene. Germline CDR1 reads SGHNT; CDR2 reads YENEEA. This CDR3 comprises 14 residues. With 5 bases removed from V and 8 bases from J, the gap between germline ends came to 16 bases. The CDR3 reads CASSPRVVVDEQFF. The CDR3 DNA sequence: TGTGCCAGCAGCCCGCGAGTTGTGGTCGATGAGCAGTTCTTC.

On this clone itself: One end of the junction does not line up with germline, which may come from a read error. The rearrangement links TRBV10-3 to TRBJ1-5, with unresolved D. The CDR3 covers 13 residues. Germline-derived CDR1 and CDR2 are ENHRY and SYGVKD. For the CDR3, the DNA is TGTGCCATAAGTTCTACTAGCGATCAGCCCCAGCATTTT. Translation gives CAISSTSDQPQHF.

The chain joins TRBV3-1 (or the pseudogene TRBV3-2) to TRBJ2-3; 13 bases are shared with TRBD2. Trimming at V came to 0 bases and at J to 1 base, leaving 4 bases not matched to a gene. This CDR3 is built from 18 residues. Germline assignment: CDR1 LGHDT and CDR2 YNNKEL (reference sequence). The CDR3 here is CASSQESLAGGRTDTQYF. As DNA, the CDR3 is TGTGCCAGCAGCCAAGAATCACTAGCGGGAGGGCGCACAGATACGCAGTATTTT.

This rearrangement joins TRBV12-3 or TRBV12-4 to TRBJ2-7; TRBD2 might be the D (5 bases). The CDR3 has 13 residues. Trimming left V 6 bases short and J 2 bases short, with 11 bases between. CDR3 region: CASSSGPPYEQYF. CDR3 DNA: TGTGCCAGCAGCAGCGGACCCCCCTACGAGCAGTACTTC.

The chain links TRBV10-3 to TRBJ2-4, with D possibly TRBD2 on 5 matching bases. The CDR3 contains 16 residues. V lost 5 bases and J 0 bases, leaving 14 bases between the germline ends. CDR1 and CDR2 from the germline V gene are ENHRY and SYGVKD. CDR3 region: CAISSVPGIAKNIQYF. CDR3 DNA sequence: TGTGCCATCAGTTCAGTGCCGGGGATAGCCAAAAACATTCAGTACTTC.

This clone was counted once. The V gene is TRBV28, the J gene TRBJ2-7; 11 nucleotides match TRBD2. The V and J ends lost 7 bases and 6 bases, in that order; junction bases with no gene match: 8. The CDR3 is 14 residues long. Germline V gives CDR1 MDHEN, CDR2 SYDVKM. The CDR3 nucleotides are TGTGCCAGCACCGGGACTAGCGGAGTGGTCGAGCAGTACTTC. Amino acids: CASTGTSGVVEQYF.

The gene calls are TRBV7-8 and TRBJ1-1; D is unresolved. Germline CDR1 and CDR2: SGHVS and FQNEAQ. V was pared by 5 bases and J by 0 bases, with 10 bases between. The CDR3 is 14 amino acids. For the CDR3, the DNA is TGTGCCAGCAGCCCGATAGTCTTGAACACTGAAGCTTTCTTT. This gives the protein CASSPIVLNTEAFF. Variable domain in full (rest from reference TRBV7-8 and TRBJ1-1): GAGVSQSPRYKVAKRGQDVALRCDPISGHVSLFWYQQALGQGPEFLTYFQNEAQLDKSGLPSDRFFAERPEGSVSTLKIQRTQQEDSAVYLCASSPIVLNTEAFFGQGTRLTVV.

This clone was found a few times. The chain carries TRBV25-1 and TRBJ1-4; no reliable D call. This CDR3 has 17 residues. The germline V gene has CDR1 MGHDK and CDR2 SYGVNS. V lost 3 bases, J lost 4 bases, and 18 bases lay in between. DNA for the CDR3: TGTGCCAGCAGTGAGATCATGGTCGGCAGGAATAATGAAAAACTGTTTTTT. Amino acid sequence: CASSEIMVGRNNEKLFF.

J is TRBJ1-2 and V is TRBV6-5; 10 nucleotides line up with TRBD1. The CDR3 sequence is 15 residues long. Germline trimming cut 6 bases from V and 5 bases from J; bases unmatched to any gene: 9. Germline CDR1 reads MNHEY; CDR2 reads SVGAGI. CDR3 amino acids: CASRPPRDRGYGYTF. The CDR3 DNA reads TGTGCCAGCAGACCCCCCCGGGACAGGGGATATGGCTACACCTTC.

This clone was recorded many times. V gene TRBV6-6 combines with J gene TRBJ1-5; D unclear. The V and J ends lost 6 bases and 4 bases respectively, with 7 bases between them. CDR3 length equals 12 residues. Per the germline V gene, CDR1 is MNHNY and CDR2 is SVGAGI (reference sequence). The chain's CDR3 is CASSQSNQPQHF. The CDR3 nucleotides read TGTGCCAGCAGCCAATCAAATCAGCCCCAGCATTTT.

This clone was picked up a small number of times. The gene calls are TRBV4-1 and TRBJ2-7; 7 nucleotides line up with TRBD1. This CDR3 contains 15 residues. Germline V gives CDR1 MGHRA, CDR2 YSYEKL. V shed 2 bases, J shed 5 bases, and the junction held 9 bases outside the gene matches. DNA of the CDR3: TGCGCCAGCAGCCAACCCAGCAGGGGGATTAACGAGCAGTACTTC. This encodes CASSQPSRGINEQYF.

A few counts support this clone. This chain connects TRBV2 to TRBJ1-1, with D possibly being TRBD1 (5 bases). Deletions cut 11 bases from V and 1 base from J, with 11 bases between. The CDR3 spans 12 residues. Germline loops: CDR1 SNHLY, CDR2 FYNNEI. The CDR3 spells CAANRRNTEAFF. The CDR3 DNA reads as TGTGCCGCCAACAGGAGGAACACTGAAGCTTTCTTT.